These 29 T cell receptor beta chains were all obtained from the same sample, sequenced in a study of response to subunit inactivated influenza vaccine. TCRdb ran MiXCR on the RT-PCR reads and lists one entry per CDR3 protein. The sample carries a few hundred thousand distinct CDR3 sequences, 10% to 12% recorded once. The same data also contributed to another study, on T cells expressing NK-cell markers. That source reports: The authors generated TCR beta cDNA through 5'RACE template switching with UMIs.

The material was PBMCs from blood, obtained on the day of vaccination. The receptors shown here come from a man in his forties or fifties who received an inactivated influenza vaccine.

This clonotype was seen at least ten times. The CDR3: CASSQDFPQLGGYTF. CDR3 DNA: TGCGCCAGCAGCCAAGATTTCCCCCAGCTCGGTGGCTACACCTTC. V is TRBV4-3 and J is TRBJ1-2; D ambiguous. Germline CDR1 reads LGHNA; CDR2 reads YSLEER. The CDR3 length is 15 residues. V shed 0 bases and J shed 7 bases, with 15 bases lying between them.

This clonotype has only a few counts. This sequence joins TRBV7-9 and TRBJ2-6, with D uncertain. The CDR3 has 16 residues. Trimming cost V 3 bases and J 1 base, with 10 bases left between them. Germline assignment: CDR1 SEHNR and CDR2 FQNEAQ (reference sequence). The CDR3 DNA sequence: TGTGCCAGCAGCTTGCAGAGATCGTCTGGGGCCAACGTCCTGACTTTC. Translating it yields CASSLQRSSGANVLTF.

CDR3 sequence reads: CSARIFLDTQYF. CDR3 coding DNA: TGCAGCGCCCGCATTTTTCTAGATACGCAGTATTTT. The chain couples TRBV29-1 to TRBJ2-3, with D hard to call. CDR1 and CDR2 from the germline V gene are SQVTM and ANQGSEA. Trimming stripped 7 bases from V and 5 bases from J, with 13 bases between. The CDR3 contains 12 residues.

CDR3 sequence reads: CSAQRGPDYEQYF. The CDR3 nucleotides are TGCAGTGCTCAGCGGGGCCCAGATTACGAGCAGTACTTC. V and J are TRBV20-1 and TRBJ2-7, with TRBD2 matching over 7 bases. CDR1 is DFQATT and CDR2 is SNEGSKA in the germline V gene (reference sequence). The trim removed 5 bases at V and 4 bases at J, leaving 8 bases unmatched. The CDR3 is made up of 13 amino acids.

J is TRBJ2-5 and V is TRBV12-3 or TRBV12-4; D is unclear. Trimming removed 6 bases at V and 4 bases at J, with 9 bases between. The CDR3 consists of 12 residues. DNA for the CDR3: TGTGCCAGCAGGGCAATGGGAGAGACCCAGTACTTC. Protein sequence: CASRAMGETQYF.

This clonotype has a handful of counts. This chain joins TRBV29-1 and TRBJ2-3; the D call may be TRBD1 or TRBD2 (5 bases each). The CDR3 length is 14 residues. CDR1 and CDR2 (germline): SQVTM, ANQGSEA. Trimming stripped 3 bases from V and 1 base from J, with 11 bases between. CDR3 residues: CSVDTGPRTDTQYF. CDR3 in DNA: TGCAGCGTTGATACGGGACCGCGCACAGATACGCAGTATTTT.

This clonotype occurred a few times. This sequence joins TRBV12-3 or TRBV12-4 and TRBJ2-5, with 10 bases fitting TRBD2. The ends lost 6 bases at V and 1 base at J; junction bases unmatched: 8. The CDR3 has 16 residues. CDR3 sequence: CASSRGLAETQETQYF. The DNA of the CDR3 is TGTGCCAGCAGCCGAGGACTAGCGGAGACCCAAGAGACCCAGTACTTC.

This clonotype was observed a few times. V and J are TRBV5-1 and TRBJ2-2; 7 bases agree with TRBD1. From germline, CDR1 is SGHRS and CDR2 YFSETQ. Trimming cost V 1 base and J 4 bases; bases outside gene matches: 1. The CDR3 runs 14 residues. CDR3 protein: CASSLPGGTGELFF. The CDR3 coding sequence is TGCGCCAGCAGCTTGCCAGGGGGCACCGGGGAGCTGTTTTTT.

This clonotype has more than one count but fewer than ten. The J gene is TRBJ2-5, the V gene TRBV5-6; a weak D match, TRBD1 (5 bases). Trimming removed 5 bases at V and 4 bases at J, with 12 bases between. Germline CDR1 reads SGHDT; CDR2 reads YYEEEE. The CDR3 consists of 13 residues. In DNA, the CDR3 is TGTGCCAGCAGGGCAGGGTGGCCAGAGACCCAGTACTTC. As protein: CASRAGWPETQYF.

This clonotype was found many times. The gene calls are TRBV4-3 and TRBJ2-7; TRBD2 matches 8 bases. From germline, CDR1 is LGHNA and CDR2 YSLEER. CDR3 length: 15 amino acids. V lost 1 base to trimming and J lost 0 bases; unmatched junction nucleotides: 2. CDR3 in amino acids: CASSQVAGSSYEQYF. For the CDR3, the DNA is TGCGCCAGCAGCCAAGTAGCGGGGTCCTCCTACGAGCAGTACTTC.

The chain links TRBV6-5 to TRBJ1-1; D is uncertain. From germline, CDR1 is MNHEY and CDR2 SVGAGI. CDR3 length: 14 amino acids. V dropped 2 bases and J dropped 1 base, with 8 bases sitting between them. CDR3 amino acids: CASSYTDGNTEAFF. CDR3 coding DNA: TGTGCCAGCAGTTACACCGACGGGAACACTGAAGCTTTCTTT.

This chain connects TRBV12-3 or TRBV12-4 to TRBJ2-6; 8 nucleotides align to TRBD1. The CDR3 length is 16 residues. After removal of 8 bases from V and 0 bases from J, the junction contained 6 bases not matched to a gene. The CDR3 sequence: CASWGRGRSGANVLTF. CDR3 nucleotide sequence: TGTGCCAGCTGGGGCAGGGGGCGCTCTGGGGCCAACGTCCTGACTTTC.

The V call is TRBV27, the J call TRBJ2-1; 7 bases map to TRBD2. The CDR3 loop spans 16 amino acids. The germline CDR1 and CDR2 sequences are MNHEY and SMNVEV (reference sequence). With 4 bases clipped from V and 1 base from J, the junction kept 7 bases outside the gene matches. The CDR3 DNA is TGTGCCAGCAGTTCCCAAATGGGGGGGTCCTACAATGAGCAGTTCTTC. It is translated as CASSSQMGGSYNEQFF.

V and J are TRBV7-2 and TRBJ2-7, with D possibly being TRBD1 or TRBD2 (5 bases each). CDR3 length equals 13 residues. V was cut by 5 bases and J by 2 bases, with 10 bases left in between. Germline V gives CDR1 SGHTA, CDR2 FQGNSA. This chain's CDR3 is CASSARGPYEQYF. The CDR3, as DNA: TGTGCCAGCAGCGCGAGGGGCCCCTACGAGCAGTACTTC.

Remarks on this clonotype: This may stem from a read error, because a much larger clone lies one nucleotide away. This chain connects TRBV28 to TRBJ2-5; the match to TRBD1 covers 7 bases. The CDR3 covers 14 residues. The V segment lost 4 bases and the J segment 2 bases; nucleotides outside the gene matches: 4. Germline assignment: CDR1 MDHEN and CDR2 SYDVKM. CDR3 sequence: CASSSPGQQETQYF. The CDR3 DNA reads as TGTGCCAGCAGTTCGCCGGGACAGCAAGAGACCCAGTACTTC.

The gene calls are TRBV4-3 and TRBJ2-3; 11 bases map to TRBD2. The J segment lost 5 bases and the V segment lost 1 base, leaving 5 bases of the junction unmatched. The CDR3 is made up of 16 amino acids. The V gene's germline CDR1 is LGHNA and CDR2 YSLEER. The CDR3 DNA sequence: TGCGCCAGCAGCCAAGTGACTAGCGGGATGGGAGATACGCAGTATTTT. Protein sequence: CASSQVTSGMGDTQYF.

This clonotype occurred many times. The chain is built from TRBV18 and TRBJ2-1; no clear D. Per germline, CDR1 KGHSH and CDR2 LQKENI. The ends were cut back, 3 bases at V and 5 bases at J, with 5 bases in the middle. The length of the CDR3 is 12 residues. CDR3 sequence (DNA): TGTGCCAGCTCACCGCAGGACAATGAGCAGTTCTTC. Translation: CASSPQDNEQFF. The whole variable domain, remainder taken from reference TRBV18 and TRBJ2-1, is NAGVMQNPRHLVRRRGQEARLRCSPMKGHSHVYWYRQLPEEGLKFMVYLQKENIIDESGMPKERFSAEFPKEGPSILRIQQVVRGDSAAYFCASSPQDNEQFFGPGTRLTVL.

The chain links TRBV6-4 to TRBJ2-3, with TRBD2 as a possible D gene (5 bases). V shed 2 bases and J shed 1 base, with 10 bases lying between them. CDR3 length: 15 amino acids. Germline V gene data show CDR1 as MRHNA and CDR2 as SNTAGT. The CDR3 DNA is TGTGCCAGCAGTGACGGCGGGTGGGGCACAGATACGCAGTATTTT. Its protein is CASSDGGWGTDTQYF.

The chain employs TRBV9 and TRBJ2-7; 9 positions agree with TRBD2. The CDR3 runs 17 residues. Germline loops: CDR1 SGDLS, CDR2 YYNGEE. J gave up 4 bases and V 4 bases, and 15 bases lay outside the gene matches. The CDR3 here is CASSPQPLAGLSYEQYF. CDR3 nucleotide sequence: TGTGCCAGCAGCCCCCAACCCCTAGCGGGATTATCTTACGAGCAGTACTTC.

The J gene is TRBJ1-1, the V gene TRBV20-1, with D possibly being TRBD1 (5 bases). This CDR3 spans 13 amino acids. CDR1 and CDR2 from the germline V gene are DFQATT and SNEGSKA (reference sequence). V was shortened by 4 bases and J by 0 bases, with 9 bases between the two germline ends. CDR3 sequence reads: CSAIGTVNTEAFF. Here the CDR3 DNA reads TGCAGTGCTATTGGGACGGTGAACACTGAAGCTTTCTTT.

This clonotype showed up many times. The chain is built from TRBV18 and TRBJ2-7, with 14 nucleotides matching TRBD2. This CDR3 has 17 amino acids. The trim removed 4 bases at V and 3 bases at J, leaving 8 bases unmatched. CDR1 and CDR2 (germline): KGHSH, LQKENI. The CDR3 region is CASSQTSGLAGGYEQYF. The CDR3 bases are TGTGCCAGCTCACAAACGTCCGGACTAGCGGGAGGCTACGAGCAGTACTTC.

CDR3 in DNA: TGTGCCAGCAGCTTAGAGCGCGGGAGAGGCGCAGATACGCAGTATTTT. It is translated as CASSLERGRGADTQYF. The gene calls are TRBV7-9 and TRBJ2-3; 7 nucleotides line up with TRBD2. This CDR3 has 16 residues. V shed 1 base and J 4 bases; nucleotides not matched to a gene: 8. Per germline, CDR1 SEHNR and CDR2 FQNEAQ (reference sequence).

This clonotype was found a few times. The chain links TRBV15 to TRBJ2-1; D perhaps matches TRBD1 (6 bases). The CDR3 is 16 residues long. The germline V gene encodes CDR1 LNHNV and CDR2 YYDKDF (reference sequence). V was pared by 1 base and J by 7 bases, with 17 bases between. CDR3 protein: CATSRGYRAGTNEQFF. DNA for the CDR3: TGTGCCACCAGCAGAGGGTACAGGGCTGGTACAAATGAGCAGTTCTTC.

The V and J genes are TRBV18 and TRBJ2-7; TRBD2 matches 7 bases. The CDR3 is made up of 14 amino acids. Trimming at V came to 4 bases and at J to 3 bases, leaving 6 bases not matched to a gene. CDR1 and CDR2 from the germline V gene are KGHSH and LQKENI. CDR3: CASSRLAGLYEQYF. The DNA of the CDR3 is TGTGCCAGCTCACGACTAGCTGGACTCTACGAGCAGTACTTC.

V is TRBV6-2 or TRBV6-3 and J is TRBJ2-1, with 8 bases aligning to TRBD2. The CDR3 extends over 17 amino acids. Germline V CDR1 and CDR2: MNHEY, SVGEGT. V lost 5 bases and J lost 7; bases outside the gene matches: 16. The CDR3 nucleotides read TGTGCCAGCAGTGCGTCCGCGGGAAGCGGGAGTAGGAATGAGCAGTTCTTC. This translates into CASSASAGSGSRNEQFF.

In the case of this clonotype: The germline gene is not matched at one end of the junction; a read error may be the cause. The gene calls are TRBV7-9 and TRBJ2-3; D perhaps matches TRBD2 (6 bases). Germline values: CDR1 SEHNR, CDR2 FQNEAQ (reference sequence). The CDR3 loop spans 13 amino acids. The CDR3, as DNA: TGTGCCAGCAGCCTCACTAGCAAAGATACGCAGTATTTT. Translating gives CASSLTSKDTQYF.

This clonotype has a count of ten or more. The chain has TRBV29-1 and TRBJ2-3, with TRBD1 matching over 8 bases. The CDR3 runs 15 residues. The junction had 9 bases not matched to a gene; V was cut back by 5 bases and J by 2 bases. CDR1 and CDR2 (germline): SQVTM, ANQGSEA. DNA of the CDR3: TGCAGCGTTACGCCGGGACAGGCAACCACAGATACGCAGTATTTT. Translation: CSVTPGQATTDTQYF.

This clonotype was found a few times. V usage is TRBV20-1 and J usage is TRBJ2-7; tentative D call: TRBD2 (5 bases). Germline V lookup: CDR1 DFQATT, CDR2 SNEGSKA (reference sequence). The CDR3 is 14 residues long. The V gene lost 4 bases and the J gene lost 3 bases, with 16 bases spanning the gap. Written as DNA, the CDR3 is TGCAGTGCTACGCCAGTTAGGACTGGCTACGAGCAGTACTTC. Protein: CSATPVRTGYEQYF.

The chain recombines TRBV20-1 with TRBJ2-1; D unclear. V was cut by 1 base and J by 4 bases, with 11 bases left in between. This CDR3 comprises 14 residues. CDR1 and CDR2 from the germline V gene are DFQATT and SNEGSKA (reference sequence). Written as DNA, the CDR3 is TGCAGTGCTAGAGCACCTGAGTGGTACAATGAGCAGTTCTTC. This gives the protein CSARAPEWYNEQFF.